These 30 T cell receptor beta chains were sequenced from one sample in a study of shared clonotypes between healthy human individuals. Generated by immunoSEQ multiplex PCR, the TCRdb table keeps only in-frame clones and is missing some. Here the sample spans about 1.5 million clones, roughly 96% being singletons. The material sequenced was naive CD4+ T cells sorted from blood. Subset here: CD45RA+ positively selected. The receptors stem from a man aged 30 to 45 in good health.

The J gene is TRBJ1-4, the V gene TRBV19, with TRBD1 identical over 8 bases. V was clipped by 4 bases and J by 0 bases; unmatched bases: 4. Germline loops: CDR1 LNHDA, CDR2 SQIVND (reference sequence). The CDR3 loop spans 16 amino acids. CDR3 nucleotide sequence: TGTGCCAGTAGTAAACTACAGGGGGCAACTAATGAAAAACTGTTTTTT. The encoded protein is CASSKLQGATNEKLFF.

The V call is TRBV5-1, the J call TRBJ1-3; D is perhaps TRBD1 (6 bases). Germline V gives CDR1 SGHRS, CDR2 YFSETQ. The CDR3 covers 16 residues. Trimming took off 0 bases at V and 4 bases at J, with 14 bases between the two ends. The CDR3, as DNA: TGCGCCAGCAGCTTGGCTGGGGGGCAAGGAGGAAACACCATATATTTT. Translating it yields CASSLAGGQGGNTIYF.

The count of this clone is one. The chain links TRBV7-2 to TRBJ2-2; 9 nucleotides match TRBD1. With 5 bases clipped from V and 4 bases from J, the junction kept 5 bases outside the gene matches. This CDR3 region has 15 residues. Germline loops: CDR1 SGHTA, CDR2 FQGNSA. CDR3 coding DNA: TGTGCCAGCAGCGAACAGGGGGCACTCACCGGGGAGCTGTTTTTT. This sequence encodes CASSEQGALTGELFF.

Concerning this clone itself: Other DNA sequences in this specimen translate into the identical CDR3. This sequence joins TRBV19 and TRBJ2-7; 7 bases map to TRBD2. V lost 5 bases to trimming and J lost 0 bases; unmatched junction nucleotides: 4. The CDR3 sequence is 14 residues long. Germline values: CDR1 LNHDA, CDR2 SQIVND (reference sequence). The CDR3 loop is CASSFGGSSYEQYF. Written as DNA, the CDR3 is TGTGCCAGTAGTTTCGGGGGGAGCTCCTACGAGCAGTACTTC.

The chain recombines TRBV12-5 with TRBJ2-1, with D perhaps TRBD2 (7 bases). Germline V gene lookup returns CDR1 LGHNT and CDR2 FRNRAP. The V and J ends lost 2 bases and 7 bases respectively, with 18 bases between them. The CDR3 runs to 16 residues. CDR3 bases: TGTGCTAGTGGTTTGACTCCCGGGGGGCGGGGAAATGAGCAGTTCTTC. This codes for CASGLTPGGRGNEQFF.

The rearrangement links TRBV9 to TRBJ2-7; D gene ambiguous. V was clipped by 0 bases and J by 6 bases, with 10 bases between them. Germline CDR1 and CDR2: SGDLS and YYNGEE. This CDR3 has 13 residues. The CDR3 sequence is CASSVASRSEQYF. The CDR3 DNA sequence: TGTGCCAGCAGCGTAGCTAGTAGATCCGAGCAGTACTTC.

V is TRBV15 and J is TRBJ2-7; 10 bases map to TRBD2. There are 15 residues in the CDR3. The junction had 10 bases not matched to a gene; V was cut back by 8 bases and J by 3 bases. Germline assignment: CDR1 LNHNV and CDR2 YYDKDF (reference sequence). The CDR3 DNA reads TGTGCCACCGGGGATTGGTCTAGCGGGAGCTACGAGCAGTACTTC. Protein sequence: CATGDWSSGSYEQYF. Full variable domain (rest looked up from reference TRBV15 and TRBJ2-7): DAMVIQNPRYQVTQFGKPVTLSCSQTLNHNVMYWYQQKSSQAPKLLFHYYDKDFNNEADTPDNFQSRRPNTSFCFLDIRSPGLGDTAMYLCATGDWSSGSYEQYFGPGTRLTVT.

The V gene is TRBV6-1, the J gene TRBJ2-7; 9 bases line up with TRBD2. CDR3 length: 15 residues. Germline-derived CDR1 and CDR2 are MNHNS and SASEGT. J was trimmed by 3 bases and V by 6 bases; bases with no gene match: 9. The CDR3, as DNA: TGTGCCAGCAGACTAGGAGCGGGAGGAATCTACGAGCAGTACTTC. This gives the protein CASRLGAGGIYEQYF.

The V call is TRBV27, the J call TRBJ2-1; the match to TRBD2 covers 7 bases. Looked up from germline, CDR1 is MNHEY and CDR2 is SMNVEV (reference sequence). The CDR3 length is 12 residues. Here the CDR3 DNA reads TGTGCAACTGGCGGGGGTCTGAATGAGCAGTTCTTC. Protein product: CATGGGLNEQFF.

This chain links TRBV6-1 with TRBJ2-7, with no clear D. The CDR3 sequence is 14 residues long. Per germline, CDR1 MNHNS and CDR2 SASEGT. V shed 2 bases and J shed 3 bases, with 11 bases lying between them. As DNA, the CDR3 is TGTGCCAGCAGTGAATCACGCCAGTACTACGAGCAGTACTTC. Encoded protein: CASSESRQYYEQYF.

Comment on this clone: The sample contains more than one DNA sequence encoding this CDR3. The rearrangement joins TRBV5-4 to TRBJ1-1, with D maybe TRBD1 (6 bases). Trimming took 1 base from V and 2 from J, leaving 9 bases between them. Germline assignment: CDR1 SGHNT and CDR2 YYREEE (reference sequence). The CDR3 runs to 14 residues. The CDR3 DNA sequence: TGTGCCAGCAGCTTGACGGGGGCCAACACTGAAGCTTTCTTT. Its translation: CASSLTGANTEAFF.

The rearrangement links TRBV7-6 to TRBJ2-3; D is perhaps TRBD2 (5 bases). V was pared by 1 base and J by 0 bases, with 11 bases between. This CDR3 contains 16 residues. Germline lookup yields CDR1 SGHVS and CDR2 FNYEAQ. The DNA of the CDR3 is TGTGCCAGCAGCTTAGGATCGATAGCGAGCACAGATACGCAGTATTTT. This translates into CASSLGSIASTDTQYF.

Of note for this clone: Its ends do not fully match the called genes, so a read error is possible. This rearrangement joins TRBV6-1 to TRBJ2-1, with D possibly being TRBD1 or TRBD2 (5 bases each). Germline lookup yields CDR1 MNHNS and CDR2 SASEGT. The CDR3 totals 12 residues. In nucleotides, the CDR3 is TGTGCCAGCAGTGGGGGACCGCCGCTACCGATCTTC. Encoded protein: CASSGGPPLPIF.

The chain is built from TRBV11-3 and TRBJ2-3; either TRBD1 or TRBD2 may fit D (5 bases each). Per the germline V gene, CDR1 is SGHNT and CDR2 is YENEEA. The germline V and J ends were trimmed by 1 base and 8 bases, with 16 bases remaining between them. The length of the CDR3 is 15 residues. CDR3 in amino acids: CASSLAGTTSGTQYF. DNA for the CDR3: TGTGCCAGCAGCTTAGCGGGGACCACTTCGGGTACGCAGTATTTT.

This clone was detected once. CDR3 DNA: TGTGCCAGCAGCCAGGGACTAGCGGGAGTAAATGAGCAGTTCTTC. Amino acid sequence: CASSQGLAGVNEQFF. The chain links TRBV5-6 to TRBJ2-1, with 14 bases fitting TRBD2. With 4 bases clipped from V and 7 bases from J, the junction kept 4 bases outside the gene matches. CDR1 SGHDT and CDR2 YYEEEE come from the germline V gene. There are 15 residues in the CDR3.

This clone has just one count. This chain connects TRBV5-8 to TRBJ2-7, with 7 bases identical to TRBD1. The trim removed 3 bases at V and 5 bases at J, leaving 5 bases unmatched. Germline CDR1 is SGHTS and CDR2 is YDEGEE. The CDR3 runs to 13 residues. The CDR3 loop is CASSYRTGHEQYF. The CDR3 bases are TGTGCCAGCAGCTACAGGACAGGACACGAGCAGTACTTC.

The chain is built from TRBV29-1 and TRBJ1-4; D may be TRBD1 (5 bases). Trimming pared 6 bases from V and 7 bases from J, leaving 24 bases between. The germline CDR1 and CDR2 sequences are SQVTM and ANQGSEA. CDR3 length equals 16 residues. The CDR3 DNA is TGCAGCGTGGGGCTCCGGGGGAGGGGTCATGTTGAAAAACTGTTTTTT. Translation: CSVGLRGRGHVEKLFF.

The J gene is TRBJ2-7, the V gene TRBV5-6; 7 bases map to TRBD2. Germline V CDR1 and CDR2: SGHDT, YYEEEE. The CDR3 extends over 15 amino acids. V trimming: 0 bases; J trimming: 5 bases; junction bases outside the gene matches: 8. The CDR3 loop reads CASSLVLAGTHEQYF. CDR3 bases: TGTGCCAGCAGCTTGGTGTTAGCGGGTACTCACGAGCAGTACTTC.

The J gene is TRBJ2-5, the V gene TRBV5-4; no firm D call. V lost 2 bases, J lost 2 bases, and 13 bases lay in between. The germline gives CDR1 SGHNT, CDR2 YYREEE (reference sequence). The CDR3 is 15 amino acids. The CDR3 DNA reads TGTGCCAGCAGCTTTGGTGTAGCAGATCAAGAGACCCAGTACTTC. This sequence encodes CASSFGVADQETQYF.

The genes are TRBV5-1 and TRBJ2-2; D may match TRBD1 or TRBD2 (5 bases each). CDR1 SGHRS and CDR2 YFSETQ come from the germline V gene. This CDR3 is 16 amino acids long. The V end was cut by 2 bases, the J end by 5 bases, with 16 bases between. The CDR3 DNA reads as TGCGCCAGCAGCTTTGGTTTTGGGGGTAGGACCGGGGAGCTGTTTTTT. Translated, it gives CASSFGFGGRTGELFF.

Here the CDR3 DNA reads TGTGCCAGCAGCTTCAGCGGGAGTACTACGCAGTATTTT. Translated: CASSFSGSTTQYF. The V and J genes are TRBV5-5 and TRBJ2-3, with TRBD2 identical over 8 bases. There are 13 residues in the CDR3. Germline assignment: CDR1 SGHKS and CDR2 YYEKEE (reference sequence). V lost 2 bases and J lost 8; bases outside the gene matches: 4.

CDR3 in amino acids: CATNRGRIGTGELFF. CDR3 nucleotides: TGTGCCACTAACAGGGGGCGAATAGGCACCGGGGAGCTGTTTTTT. The rearrangement joins TRBV2 to TRBJ2-2; 9 nucleotides align to TRBD1. CDR1 is SNHLY and CDR2 is FYNNEI in the germline V gene. The CDR3 spans 15 residues. The ends lost 10 bases at V and 4 bases at J; junction bases unmatched: 10.

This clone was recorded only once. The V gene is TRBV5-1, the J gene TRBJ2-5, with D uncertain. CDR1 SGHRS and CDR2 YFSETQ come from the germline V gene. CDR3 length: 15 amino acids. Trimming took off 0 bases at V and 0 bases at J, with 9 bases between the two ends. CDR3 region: CASSLGPMYQETQYF. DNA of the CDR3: TGCGCCAGCAGCTTGGGGCCGATGTACCAAGAGACCCAGTACTTC.

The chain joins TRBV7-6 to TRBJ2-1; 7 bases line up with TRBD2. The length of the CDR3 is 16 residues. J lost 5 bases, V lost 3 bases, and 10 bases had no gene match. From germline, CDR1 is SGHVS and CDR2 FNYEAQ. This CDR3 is CASSFLGGSGDNEQFF. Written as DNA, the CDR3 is TGTGCCAGCAGCTTTTTGGGCGGGAGCGGCGACAATGAGCAGTTCTTC.

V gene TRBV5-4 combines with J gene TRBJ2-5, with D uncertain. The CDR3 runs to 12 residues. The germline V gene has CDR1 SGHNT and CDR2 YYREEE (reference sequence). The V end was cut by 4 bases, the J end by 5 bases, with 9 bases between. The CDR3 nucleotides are TGTGCCAGCAGCCCCCCCGGGGAGACCCAGTACTTC. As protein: CASSPPGETQYF.

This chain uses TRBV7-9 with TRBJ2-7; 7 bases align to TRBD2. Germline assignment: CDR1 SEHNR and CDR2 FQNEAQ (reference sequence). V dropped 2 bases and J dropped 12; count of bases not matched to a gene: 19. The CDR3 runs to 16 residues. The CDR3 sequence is CASSLPDSAGRGVTYF. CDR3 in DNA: TGTGCCAGCAGCTTACCGGACTCGGCGGGACGGGGGGTAACGTACTTC.

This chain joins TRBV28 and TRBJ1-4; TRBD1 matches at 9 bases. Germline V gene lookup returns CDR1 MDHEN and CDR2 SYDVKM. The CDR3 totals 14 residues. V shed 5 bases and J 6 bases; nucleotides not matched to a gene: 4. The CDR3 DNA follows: TGTGCCAGCAGTCCCGGGACAGGGTATGAAAAACTGTTTTTT. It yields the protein CASSPGTGYEKLFF.

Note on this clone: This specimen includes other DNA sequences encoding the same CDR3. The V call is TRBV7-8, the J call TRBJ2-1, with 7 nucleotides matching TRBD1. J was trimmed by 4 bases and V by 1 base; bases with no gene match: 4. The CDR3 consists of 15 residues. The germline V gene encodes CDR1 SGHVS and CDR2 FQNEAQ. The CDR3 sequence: CASSLVGGAYNEQFF. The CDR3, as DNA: TGTGCCAGCAGCTTAGTAGGGGGCGCATACAATGAGCAGTTCTTC. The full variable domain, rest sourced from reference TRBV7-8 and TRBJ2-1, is GAGVSQSPRYKVAKRGQDVALRCDPISGHVSLFWYQQALGQGPEFLTYFQNEAQLDKSGLPSDRFFAERPEGSVSTLKIQRTQQEDSAVYLCASSLVGGAYNEQFFGPGTRLTVL.

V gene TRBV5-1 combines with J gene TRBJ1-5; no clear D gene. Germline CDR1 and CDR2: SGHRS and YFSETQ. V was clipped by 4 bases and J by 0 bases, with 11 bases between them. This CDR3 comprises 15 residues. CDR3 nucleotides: TGCGCCAGCAGCGCCGACTCGAATAGCAATCAGCCCCAGCATTTT. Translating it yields CASSADSNSNQPQHF.

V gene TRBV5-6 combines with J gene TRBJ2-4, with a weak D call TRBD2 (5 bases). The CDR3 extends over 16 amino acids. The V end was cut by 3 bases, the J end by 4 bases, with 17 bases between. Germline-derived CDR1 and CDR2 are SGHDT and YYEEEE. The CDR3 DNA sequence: TGTGCCAGCAGCTGGCGGGTTGAGCTGGGGAAAAACATTCAGTACTTC. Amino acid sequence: CASSWRVELGKNIQYF.